This T cell receptor beta chain originates from a study of cytomegalovirus exposure and HLA in healthy donors. Sequencing used immunoSEQ multiplex PCR; TCRdb keeps in-frame clones, though not all of them. The table records about 150,000 clones, about 88% of them present only once. The CDR3 has 15 residues. V lost 4 bases to trimming and J lost 0 bases, with 11 bases between them. Germline CDR1 reads SGHNT; CDR2 reads YYREEE (reference sequence). The origin of this receptor is a man younger than 35 in good health and CMV-seronegative. The chain carries TRBV5-4 and TRBJ2-1; D possibly corresponds to TRBD2 (5 bases). The sequenced sample was PBMCs. The CDR3 sequence is CASSPLEGSYNEQFF. CDR3 DNA sequence: TGTGCCAGCAGCCCCCTCGAGGGCTCCTACAATGAGCAGTTCTTC.